Shown below are 8 T cell receptor beta chains from a single sample sequenced in a study of cytomegalovirus exposure and HLA in healthy donors. The PCR used 60 Vbeta and 13 Jbeta primers. Sequencing was performed with immunoSEQ multiplex PCR; in TCRdb, only in-frame clones are kept and a portion is missing. This sample has over 150,000 clones, with around 74% found just once. Sequenced: PBMCs. These receptors all come from a man younger than 35 in good health and CMV-seronegative.

The rearrangement links TRBV5-6 to TRBJ2-3; TRBD2 agrees at 7 bases. This CDR3 is 14 amino acids long. In germline, CDR1 is SGHDT, CDR2 YYEEEE. J lost 2 bases, V lost 10 bases, and 10 bases had no gene match. The CDR3 region has the DNA TGTGCCGGGGGGGTGAAATCCATCACAGATACGCAGTATTTT. Protein product: CAGGVKSITDTQYF.

The gene calls are TRBV5-1 and TRBJ2-7; a weak D match, TRBD2 (6 bases). The V end was cut by 4 bases, the J end by 7 bases, with 18 bases between. CDR1 SGHRS and CDR2 YFSETQ come from the germline V gene. There are 14 residues in the CDR3. The DNA for the CDR3 is TGCGCCAGCAGCCAGGAGGGACTCCGATGGGAGCAGTACTTC. This translates into CASSQEGLRWEQYF.

V is TRBV5-1 and J is TRBJ2-2, with 8 bases that match TRBD1. The CDR3 spans 15 residues. The V segment lost 3 bases and the J segment 3 bases; nucleotides outside the gene matches: 4. The germline CDR1 and CDR2 sequences are SGHRS and YFSETQ. The CDR3 sequence is CASSSTGVYTGELFF. DNA for the CDR3: TGCGCCAGCAGCTCGACAGGGGTCTACACCGGGGAGCTGTTTTTT.

CDR3 sequence reads: CASRRERDEQFF. The CDR3 DNA is TGTGCCAGCAGGCGGGAACGCGATGAGCAGTTCTTC. The chain couples TRBV27 to TRBJ2-1; weak D call: TRBD2 (6 bases). Germline V lookup: CDR1 MNHEY, CDR2 SMNVEV (reference sequence). V lost 6 bases and J 8 bases, leaving 11 bases between the germline ends. This CDR3 has 12 amino acids.

This chain joins TRBV27 and TRBJ2-7; no definite D call. This CDR3 is 15 amino acids long. CDR1 is MNHEY and CDR2 is SMNVEV in the germline V gene (reference sequence). The V gene lost 0 bases and the J gene lost 1 base, with 10 bases spanning the gap. The CDR3 sequence is CASSLSRFGSYEQYF. As DNA, the CDR3 is TGTGCCAGCAGTTTATCGCGGTTTGGGTCCTACGAGCAGTACTTC.

The chain is built from TRBV30 and TRBJ2-1; 15 nucleotides line up with TRBD2. Germline loops: CDR1 GTSNPN, CDR2 SVGIG (reference sequence). The CDR3 has 19 amino acids. V was pared by 3 bases and J by 1 base, with 10 bases of the junction left unmatched. CDR3 bases: TGTGCCTGGAGCCAACTTTGGACTAGCGGGAGGGGGTCCTACAATGAGCAGTTCTTC. Its translation: CAWSQLWTSGRGSYNEQFF. Together with reference TRBV30 and TRBJ2-1, the CDR3 gives the full variable domain: SQTIHQWPATLVQPVGSPLSLECTVEGTSNPNLYWYRQAAGRGLQLLFYSVGIGQISSEVPQNLSASRPQDRQFILSSKKLLLSDSGFYLCAWSQLWTSGRGSYNEQFFGPGTRLTVL.

The V call is TRBV7-2, the J call TRBJ2-3; 7 nucleotides agree with TRBD2. Trimming took 7 bases from V and 4 from J; bases not matched to a gene: 8. From germline, CDR1 is SGHTA and CDR2 FQGNSA. The CDR3 is 14 residues long. The CDR3 DNA is TGTGCCAGCACTGGCGGGAGATGGGCAGATACGCAGTATTTT. This codes for CASTGGRWADTQYF. Using reference TRBV7-2 and TRBJ2-3 for the parts outside the CDR3, the full variable domain is GAGVSQSPSNKVTEKGKDVELRCDPISGHTALYWYRQSLGQGLEFLIYFQGNSAPDKSGLPSDRFSAERTGGSVSTLTIQRTQQEDSAVYLCASTGGRWADTQYFGPGTRLTVL.

This chain connects TRBV7-6 to TRBJ2-7; 9 bases are a match to TRBD2. The CDR3 length is 16 residues. Trimming took 5 bases from V and 5 from J; bases not matched to a gene: 13. CDR1 SGHVS and CDR2 FNYEAQ come from the germline V gene. CDR3 bases: TGTGCCAGCAGCCCGAGAGGTAGCGGGAGTTGGGACGAGCAGTACTTC. Translated, it gives CASSPRGSGSWDEQYF.